This TCR beta chain was sequenced for a study of neurological immune-mediated disorders. General observations from the study: CDR3 amino acid sequences of expanded clones were not shared across subjects, a result suggesting private repertoires in all groups. Clinical and MRI features did not associate with the cluster found in multiple sclerosis patients.

This clonotype appeared many times. The antigen remains unidentified. With 1 base removed from V and 5 bases from J, the gap between germline ends came to 6 bases. Germline-derived CDR1 and CDR2 are MDHEN and SYDVKM. The CDR3 loop spans 12 amino acids. One entry per CDR3 protein results from TCRdb running MiXCR on the 5' RACE reads. This sample yields about 89,000 distinct CDR3 sequences, of which roughly 2.6% are seen a single time; roughly 1.1% belongs to the top ten. The chain is built from TRBV28 and TRBJ2-7; no reliable D call. The origin of this receptor is a woman aged 25 to 39 with multiple sclerosis. Source material: PBMCs. The CDR3 sequence: CASSLFQDEQYF. The CDR3 DNA follows: TGTGCCAGCAGTTTATTTCAGGACGAGCAGTACTTC.